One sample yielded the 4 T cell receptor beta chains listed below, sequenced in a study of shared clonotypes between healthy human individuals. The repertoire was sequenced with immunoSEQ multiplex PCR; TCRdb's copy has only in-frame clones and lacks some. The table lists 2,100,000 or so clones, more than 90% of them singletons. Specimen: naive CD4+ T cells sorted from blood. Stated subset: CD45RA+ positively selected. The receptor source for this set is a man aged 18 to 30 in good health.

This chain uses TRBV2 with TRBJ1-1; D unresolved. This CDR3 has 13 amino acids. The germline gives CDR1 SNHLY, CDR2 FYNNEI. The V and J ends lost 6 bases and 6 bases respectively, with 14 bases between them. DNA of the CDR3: TGTGCCAGCAGGGTCCGGGCCGAAGCTGAAGCTTTCTTT. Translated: CASRVRAEAEAFF.

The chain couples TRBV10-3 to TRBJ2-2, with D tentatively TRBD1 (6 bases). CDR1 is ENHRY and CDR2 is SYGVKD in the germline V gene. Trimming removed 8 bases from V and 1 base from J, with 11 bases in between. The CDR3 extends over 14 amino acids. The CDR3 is CAIAGAQNTGELFF. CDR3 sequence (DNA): TGTGCCATCGCAGGGGCTCAGAACACCGGGGAGCTGTTTTTT.

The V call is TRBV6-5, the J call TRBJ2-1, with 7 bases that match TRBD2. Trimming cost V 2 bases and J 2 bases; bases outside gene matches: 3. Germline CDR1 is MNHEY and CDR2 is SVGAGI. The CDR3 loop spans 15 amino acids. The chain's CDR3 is CASSYPGGPYNEQFF. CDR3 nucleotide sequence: TGTGCCAGCAGTTACCCGGGGGGTCCCTACAATGAGCAGTTCTTC.

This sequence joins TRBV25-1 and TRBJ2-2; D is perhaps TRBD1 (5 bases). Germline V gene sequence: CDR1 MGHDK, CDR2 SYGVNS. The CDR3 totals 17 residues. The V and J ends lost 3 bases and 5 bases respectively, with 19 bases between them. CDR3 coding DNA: TGTGCCAGCAGTGATTCTCAGGGAAAGGCTTTGACCGGGGAGCTGTTTTTT. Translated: CASSDSQGKALTGELFF.